The 27 T cell receptor beta chains below all came from one sample that was sequenced in a study of cytomegalovirus exposure and HLA in healthy donors. Vbeta (60) and Jbeta (13) primers were used in the PCR. The repertoire was sequenced with immunoSEQ multiplex PCR; TCRdb's copy has only in-frame clones and lacks some. This table holds about 160,000 clones, approximately 78% found once. Material for sequencing was PBMCs. Receptors originate from a young woman in good health and CMV-seronegative.

The sample holds one count of this clone. The rearrangement joins TRBV28 to TRBJ2-2, with a weak D call TRBD2 (5 bases). In germline, CDR1 is MDHEN, CDR2 SYDVKM. Trimming removed 3 bases at V and 5 bases at J, with 28 bases between. This CDR3 region has 20 residues. The CDR3 DNA reads TGTGCCAGCAGTTTTATAACCGCACGAAGACTACTCGGTGGGACCGGGGAGCTGTTTTTT. Translation: CASSFITARRLLGGTGELFF.

This chain uses TRBV6-5 with TRBJ2-2, with 7 bases fitting TRBD2. The CDR3 length is 15 residues. The ends lost 5 bases at V and 5 bases at J; junction bases unmatched: 8. Germline V gives CDR1 MNHEY, CDR2 SVGAGI. DNA for the CDR3: TGTGCCAGCAGTCGGACTAGGTTTACGACCGGGGAGCTGTTTTTT. Translation gives CASSRTRFTTGELFF.

The gene calls are TRBV21-1 and TRBJ2-5; TRBD1 reflects the table's D call only, with no check against the DNA. TRBV21-1 is termed a pseudogene. This CDR3 spans 10 amino acids. CDR3 sequence (DNA): TGTGCCAGCAACCCAGGGGTTACGAACTTC. Encoded protein: CASNPGVTNF.

The J gene is TRBJ2-4, the V gene TRBV11-3; TRBD2 is a possible D gene (6 bases). V shed 4 bases and J shed 6 bases, with 31 bases lying between them. The CDR3 has 20 amino acids. CDR1 is SGHNT and CDR2 is YENEEA in the germline V gene. The CDR3 sequence is CASSSPHSVGGGSRGNIQYF. CDR3 sequence (DNA): TGTGCCAGCAGCTCCCCCCACTCTGTGGGAGGAGGATCACGGGGAAACATTCAGTACTTC.

The V and J genes are TRBV28 and TRBJ2-5; 8 bases fit TRBD1. There are 14 residues in the CDR3. In germline, CDR1 is MDHEN, CDR2 SYDVKM. V trimming: 3 bases; J trimming: 3 bases; junction bases outside the gene matches: 3. CDR3 sequence (DNA): TGTGCCAGCAGTTTGCCGACAGGGGAAGAGACCCAGTACTTC. It is translated as CASSLPTGEETQYF.

The chain links TRBV25-1 to TRBJ2-7; perhaps TRBD2 as D (6 bases). V lost 0 bases and J 4 bases, leaving 7 bases between the germline ends. The germline CDR1 and CDR2 sequences are MGHDK and SYGVNS. This CDR3 has 13 amino acids. The DNA for the CDR3 is TGTGCCAGCAGTGAATATGGAGGGTACGAGCAGTACTTC. It is translated as CASSEYGGYEQYF.

The chain is built from TRBV19 and TRBJ2-2, with D tentatively TRBD2 (5 bases). V lost 1 base and J 5 bases, leaving 17 bases between the germline ends. Germline CDR1 and CDR2: LNHDA and SQIVND (reference sequence). The CDR3 totals 17 residues. CDR3 protein: CASSIALVGEGTGELFF. CDR3 nucleotides: TGTGCCAGTAGTATAGCCTTAGTGGGAGAGGGTACCGGGGAGCTGTTTTTT. The variable domain in full, with the rest retrieved from reference TRBV19 and TRBJ2-2, is DGGITQSPKYLFRKEGQNVTLSCEQNLNHDAMYWYRQDPGQGLRLIYYSQIVNDFQKGDIAEGYSVSREKKESFPLTVTSAQKNPTAFYLCASSIALVGEGTGELFFGEGSRLTVL.

The chain recombines TRBV2 with TRBJ2-5, with 8 bases matching TRBD2. This CDR3 is 14 amino acids long. CDR1 and CDR2 from the germline V gene are SNHLY and FYNNEI. The trim removed 4 bases at V and 0 bases at J, leaving 1 base unmatched. CDR3 region: CASSVSGNQETQYF. In nucleotides, the CDR3 is TGTGCCAGCAGTGTTAGCGGGAACCAAGAGACCCAGTACTTC.

The chain employs TRBV7-9 and TRBJ2-7; D not certain. Trimming removed 0 bases from V and 3 bases from J, with 9 bases in between. The CDR3 loop spans 14 amino acids. Per the germline V gene, CDR1 is SEHNR and CDR2 is FQNEAQ (reference sequence). CDR3 DNA: TGTGCCAGCAGCTTAGCAGGAGCCTACTACGAGCAGTACTTC. The encoded protein is CASSLAGAYYEQYF.

Only a few counts were recorded for this clone. The chain employs TRBV2 and TRBJ2-7; D gene uncertain. Between the trimmed V and J ends, which lost 6 bases and 3 bases, there was a span of 9 bases. The CDR3 consists of 12 residues. CDR1 and CDR2 (germline): SNHLY, FYNNEI. The CDR3 DNA sequence: TGTGCCAGCAGGCTCCAGGACTACGAGCAGTACTTC. Protein sequence: CASRLQDYEQYF.

The V and J genes are TRBV15 and TRBJ2-2; D is possibly TRBD2 (6 bases). The V end was cut by 0 bases, the J end by 4 bases, with 12 bases between. This CDR3 comprises 16 residues. Germline loops: CDR1 LNHNV, CDR2 YYDKDF (reference sequence). In DNA, the CDR3 is TGTGCCACCAGCAGAGATTTAGGAGGGACCACCGGGGAGCTGTTTTTT. It yields the protein CATSRDLGGTTGELFF.

The chain links TRBV6-1 to TRBJ1-5, with a possible D match to TRBD1 (5 bases). Germline V gene data show CDR1 as MNHNS and CDR2 as SASEGT. The CDR3 contains 15 residues. The ends were cut back, 8 bases at V and 0 bases at J, with 14 bases in the middle. The CDR3 protein is CASDGQVYSNQPQHF. In DNA, the CDR3 is TGTGCCAGCGACGGACAAGTCTATAGCAATCAGCCCCAGCATTTT.

CDR3 residues: CASSPGQNTEAFF. The CDR3 nucleotides are TGTGCCAGCAGCCCCGGACAGAACACTGAAGCTTTCTTT. The V gene is TRBV27, the J gene TRBJ1-1; TRBD1 is a possible D gene (5 bases). V lost 6 bases to trimming and J lost 1 base, with 9 bases between them. Germline CDR1 reads MNHEY; CDR2 reads SMNVEV (reference sequence). CDR3 length: 13 residues.

V gene TRBV27 combines with J gene TRBJ2-5, with TRBD2 identical over 8 bases. The CDR3 runs 15 residues. V trimming: 6 bases; J trimming: 1 base; junction bases outside the gene matches: 7. CDR1 and CDR2 (germline): MNHEY, SMNVEV (reference sequence). The DNA for the CDR3 is TGTGCCAGCAGATTAGCGGGGCTGGGCCAAGAGACCCAGTACTTC. Translation: CASRLAGLGQETQYF.

J is TRBJ1-5 and V is TRBV21-1; TRBD1, the D gene given by the table, was not confirmed from the DNA. TRBV21-1 constitutes a pseudogene. This CDR3 has 15 amino acids. The CDR3 sequence is CASSKKRHSNQPQHF. The CDR3 DNA reads as TGTGCCAGCAGCAAAAAGAGACATAGCAATCAGCCCCAGCATTTT.

The chain employs TRBV7-9 and TRBJ2-1; maybe TRBD2 (5 bases). V lost 5 bases to trimming and J lost 3 bases, with 11 bases between them. The CDR3 contains 14 residues. Germline lookup yields CDR1 SEHNR and CDR2 FQNEAQ (reference sequence). The CDR3 sequence is CASSPRADYNEQFF. CDR3 in DNA: TGTGCCAGCAGCCCGAGAGCGGACTACAATGAGCAGTTCTTC.

The chain has TRBV19 and TRBJ2-7; 10 bases are shared with TRBD2. Trimming took 3 bases from V and 3 from J; bases not matched to a gene: 8. This CDR3 is 16 amino acids long. CDR1 is LNHDA and CDR2 is SQIVND in the germline V gene (reference sequence). CDR3 nucleotides: TGTGCCAGTAGTATCGGACCTAGCGGGAGCTTCTACGAGCAGTACTTC. Amino acids: CASSIGPSGSFYEQYF.

The chain employs TRBV4-3 and TRBJ2-5, with unresolved D. This CDR3 has 13 amino acids. From germline, CDR1 is LGHNA and CDR2 YSLEER. V shed 0 bases and J shed 5 bases, with 7 bases lying between them. The CDR3 region is CASSQDFVETQYF. The CDR3 DNA sequence: TGCGCCAGCAGCCAAGATTTCGTGGAGACCCAGTACTTC.

The chain recombines TRBV4-3 with TRBJ1-1, with no clear D. The CDR3 totals 15 residues. The ends were cut back, 1 base at V and 0 bases at J, with 9 bases in the middle. From germline, CDR1 is LGHNA and CDR2 YSLEER. As DNA, the CDR3 is TGCGCCAGCAGCCAAGCGGCCGCGGTGAACACTGAAGCTTTCTTT. It yields the protein CASSQAAAVNTEAFF.

The chain has TRBV6-1 and TRBJ1-1, with D possibly matching TRBD1 (5 bases). This CDR3 has 14 amino acids. V was shortened by 0 bases and J by 4 bases, with 9 bases between the two germline ends. Germline V gene lookup returns CDR1 MNHNS and CDR2 SASEGT. The CDR3 DNA is TGTGCCAGCAGTGAAGCGGGGGGGAGCACTGAAGCTTTCTTT. Protein sequence: CASSEAGGSTEAFF.

The genes are TRBV5-5 and TRBJ2-2; 9 bases are a match to TRBD1. CDR1 SGHKS and CDR2 YYEKEE come from the germline V gene (reference sequence). V was clipped by 3 bases and J by 1 base; unmatched bases: 7. The CDR3 consists of 17 residues. The CDR3 region is CASSWQGGQGNTGELFF. The CDR3 DNA is TGTGCCAGCAGCTGGCAGGGGGGACAGGGGAACACCGGGGAGCTGTTTTTT.

V usage is TRBV13 and J usage is TRBJ1-1; TRBD1 agrees at 8 bases. V dropped 3 bases and J dropped 5; count of bases not matched to a gene: 11. The CDR3 consists of 16 residues. Per germline, CDR1 PRHDT and CDR2 FYEKMQ (reference sequence). The CDR3 DNA is TGTGCCAGCAGCTTCTCGACAGGGGTAAGGTTTACTGAAGCTTTCTTT. Its translation: CASSFSTGVRFTEAFF.

This clone was seen once. The V call is TRBV19, the J call TRBJ2-1, with TRBD2 matching 14 bases. Trimming cost V 3 bases and J 2 bases; bases outside gene matches: 6. CDR1 is LNHDA and CDR2 is SQIVND in the germline V gene (reference sequence). The CDR3 has 18 amino acids. CDR3 nucleotide sequence: TGTGCCAGTAGTATTGGACTAGCGGGAGGAGGGCCCTACAATGAGCAGTTCTTC. Amino acids: CASSIGLAGGGPYNEQFF.

The CDR3 DNA reads TGTGCCAGCAGCAGGGGGAGATTACAAGAGACCCAGTACTTC. Encoded protein: CASSRGRLQETQYF. V gene TRBV6-5 combines with J gene TRBJ2-5; 7 bases are shared with TRBD1. Trimming at V came to 6 bases and at J to 2 bases, leaving 6 bases not matched to a gene. Germline loops: CDR1 MNHEY, CDR2 SVGAGI. The CDR3 spans 14 residues.

For the CDR3, the DNA is TGTGCCAGCAGCCCGGGGGGGGTGAACACTGAAGCTTTCTTT. This codes for CASSPGGVNTEAFF. The chain links TRBV28 to TRBJ1-1; TRBD1 might be the D (5 bases). V was shortened by 6 bases and J by 0 bases, with 11 bases between the two germline ends. CDR3 length: 14 residues. Germline assignment: CDR1 MDHEN and CDR2 SYDVKM.

The chain employs TRBV28 and TRBJ2-6; 8 bases are a match to TRBD1. V dropped 2 bases and J dropped 0; count of bases not matched to a gene: 12. Germline CDR1 reads MDHEN; CDR2 reads SYDVKM. The CDR3 consists of 20 residues. The DNA for the CDR3 is TGTGCCAGCAGTTTAGGCAGGGGGCGGGACTGGAGCTCTGGGGCCAACGTCCTGACTTTC. This sequence encodes CASSLGRGRDWSSGANVLTF.

The chain is built from TRBV7-8 and TRBJ2-7; 15 positions match TRBD2. This CDR3 comprises 17 residues. CDR1 and CDR2 from the germline V gene are SGHVS and FQNEAQ. The J segment lost 3 bases and the V segment lost 2 bases, leaving 5 bases of the junction unmatched. The CDR3 DNA is TGTGCCAGCAGCTTAATGACGGGACTAGCGGGAGGCTACGAGCAGTACTTC. Protein: CASSLMTGLAGGYEQYF.